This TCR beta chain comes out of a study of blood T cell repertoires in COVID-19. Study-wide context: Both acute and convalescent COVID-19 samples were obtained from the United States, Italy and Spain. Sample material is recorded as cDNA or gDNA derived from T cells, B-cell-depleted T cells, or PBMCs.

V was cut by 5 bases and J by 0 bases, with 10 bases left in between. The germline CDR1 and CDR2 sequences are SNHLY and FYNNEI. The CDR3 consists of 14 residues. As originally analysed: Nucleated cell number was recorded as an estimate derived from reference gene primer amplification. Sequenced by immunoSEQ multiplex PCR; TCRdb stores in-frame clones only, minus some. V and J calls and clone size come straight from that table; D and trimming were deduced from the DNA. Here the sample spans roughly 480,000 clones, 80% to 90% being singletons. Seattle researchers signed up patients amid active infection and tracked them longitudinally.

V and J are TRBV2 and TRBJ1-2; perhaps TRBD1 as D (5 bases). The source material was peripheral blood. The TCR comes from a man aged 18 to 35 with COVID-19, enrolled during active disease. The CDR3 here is CASSTGFANYGYTF. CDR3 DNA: TGTGCCAGCAGTACAGGTTTTGCTAACTATGGCTACACCTTC.